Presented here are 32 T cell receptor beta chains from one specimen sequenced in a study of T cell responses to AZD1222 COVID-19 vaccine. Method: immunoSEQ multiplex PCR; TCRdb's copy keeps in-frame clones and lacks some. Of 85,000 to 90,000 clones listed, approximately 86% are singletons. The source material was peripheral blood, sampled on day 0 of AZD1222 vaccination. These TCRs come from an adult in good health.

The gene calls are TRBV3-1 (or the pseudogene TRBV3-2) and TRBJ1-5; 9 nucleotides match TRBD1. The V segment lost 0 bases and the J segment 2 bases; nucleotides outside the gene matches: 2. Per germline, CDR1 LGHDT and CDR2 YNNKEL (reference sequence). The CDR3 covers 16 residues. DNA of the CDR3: TGTGCCAGCAGCCAAGATAGGACAGGGGGCAATCAGCCCCAGCATTTT. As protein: CASSQDRTGGNQPQHF.

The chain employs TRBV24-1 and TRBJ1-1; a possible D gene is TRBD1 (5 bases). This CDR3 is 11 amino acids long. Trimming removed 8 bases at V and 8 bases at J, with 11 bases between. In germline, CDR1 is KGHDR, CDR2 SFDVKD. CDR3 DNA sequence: TGTGCCACCAAGCAGGGATCCGAAGCTTTCTTT. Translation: CATKQGSEAFF.

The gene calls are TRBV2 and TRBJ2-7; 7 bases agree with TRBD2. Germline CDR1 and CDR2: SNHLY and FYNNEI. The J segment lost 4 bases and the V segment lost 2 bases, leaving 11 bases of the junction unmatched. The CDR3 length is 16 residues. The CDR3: CASSEWSPSGQYEQYF. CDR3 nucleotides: TGTGCCAGCAGTGAATGGTCCCCTAGCGGACAATACGAGCAGTACTTC.

DNA of the CDR3: TGTGCCAGCCTCCGCGGGACAGAGAACACCGGGGAGCTGTTTTTT. Protein: CASLRGTENTGELFF. This sequence joins TRBV28 and TRBJ2-2, with D tentatively TRBD1 (7 bases). The germline V gene encodes CDR1 MDHEN and CDR2 SYDVKM. The CDR3 sequence is 15 residues long. Trimming left V 8 bases short and J 1 base short, with 14 bases between.

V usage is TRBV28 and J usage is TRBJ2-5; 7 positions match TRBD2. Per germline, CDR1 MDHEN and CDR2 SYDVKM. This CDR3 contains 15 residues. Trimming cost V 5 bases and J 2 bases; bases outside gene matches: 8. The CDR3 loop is CASSLSPGGQETQYF. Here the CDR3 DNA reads TGTGCCAGCAGTCTTTCTCCGGGAGGACAAGAGACCCAGTACTTC.

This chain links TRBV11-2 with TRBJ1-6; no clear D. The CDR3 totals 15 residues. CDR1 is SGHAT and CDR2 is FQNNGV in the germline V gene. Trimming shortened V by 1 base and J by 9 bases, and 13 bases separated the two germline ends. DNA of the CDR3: TGTGCCAGCAGCTTAGGGTCCGGACGGGGTTCACCCCTCCACTTT. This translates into CASSLGSGRGSPLHF.

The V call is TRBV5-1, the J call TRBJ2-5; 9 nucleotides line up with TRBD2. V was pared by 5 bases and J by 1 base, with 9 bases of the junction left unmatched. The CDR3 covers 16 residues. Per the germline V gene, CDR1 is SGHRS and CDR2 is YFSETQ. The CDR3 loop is CASSKRAGGPQETQYF. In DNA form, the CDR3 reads TGCGCCAGCAGTAAAAGAGCGGGAGGCCCCCAAGAGACCCAGTACTTC.

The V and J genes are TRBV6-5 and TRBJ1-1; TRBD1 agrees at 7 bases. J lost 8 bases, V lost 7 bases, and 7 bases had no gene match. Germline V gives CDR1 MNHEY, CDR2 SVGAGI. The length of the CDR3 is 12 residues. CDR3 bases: TGTGCCAGCATACCGCAGGGGGGCGAAGCTTTCTTT. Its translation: CASIPQGGEAFF.

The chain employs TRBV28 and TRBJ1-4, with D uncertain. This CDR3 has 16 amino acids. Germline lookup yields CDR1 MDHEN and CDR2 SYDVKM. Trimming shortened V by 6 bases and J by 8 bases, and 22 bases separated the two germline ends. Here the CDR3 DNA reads TGTGCCAGCAGACGCGTACCGAGGAGCTCCCAGGAAAAACTGTTTTTT. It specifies CASRRVPRSSQEKLFF. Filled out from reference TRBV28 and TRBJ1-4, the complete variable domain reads DVKVTQSSRYLVKRTGEKVFLECVQDMDHENMFWYRQDPGLGLRLIYFSYDVKMKEKGDIPEGYSVSREKKERFSLILESASTNQTSMYLCASRRVPRSSQEKLFFGSGTQLSVL.

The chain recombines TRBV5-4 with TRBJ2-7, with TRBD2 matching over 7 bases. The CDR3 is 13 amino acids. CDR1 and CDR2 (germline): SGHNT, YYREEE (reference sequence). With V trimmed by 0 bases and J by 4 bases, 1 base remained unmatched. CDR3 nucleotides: TGTGCCAGCAGCTTGGGCGGGGGTTACGAGCAGTACTTC. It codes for CASSLGGGYEQYF.

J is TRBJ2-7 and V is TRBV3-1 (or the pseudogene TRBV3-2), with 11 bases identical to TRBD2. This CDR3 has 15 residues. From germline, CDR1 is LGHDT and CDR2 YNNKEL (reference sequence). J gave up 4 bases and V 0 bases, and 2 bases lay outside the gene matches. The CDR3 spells CASSQDVAGGYEQYF. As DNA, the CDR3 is TGTGCCAGCAGCCAAGATGTAGCGGGAGGGTACGAGCAGTACTTC.

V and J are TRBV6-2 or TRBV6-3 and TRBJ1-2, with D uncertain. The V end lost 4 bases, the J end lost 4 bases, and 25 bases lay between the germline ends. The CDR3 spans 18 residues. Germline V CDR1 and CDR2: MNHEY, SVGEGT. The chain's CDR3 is CASSSHTNVGSGFYGYTF. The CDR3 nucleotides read TGTGCCAGCAGTTCCCACACCAACGTGGGGTCGGGGTTCTATGGCTACACCTTC.

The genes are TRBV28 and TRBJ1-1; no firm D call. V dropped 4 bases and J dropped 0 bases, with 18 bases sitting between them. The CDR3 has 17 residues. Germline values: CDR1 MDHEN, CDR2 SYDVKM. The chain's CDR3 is CASSSLLLSYMNTEAFF. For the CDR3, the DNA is TGTGCCAGCAGTTCCCTCTTACTGAGTTACATGAACACTGAAGCTTTCTTT.

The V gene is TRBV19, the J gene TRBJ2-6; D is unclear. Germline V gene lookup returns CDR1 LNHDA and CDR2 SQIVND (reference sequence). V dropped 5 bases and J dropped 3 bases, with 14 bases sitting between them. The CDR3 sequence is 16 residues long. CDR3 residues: CASSPAPAGGANVLTF. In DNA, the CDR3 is TGTGCCAGTAGTCCCGCCCCCGCTGGTGGGGCCAACGTCCTGACTTTC.

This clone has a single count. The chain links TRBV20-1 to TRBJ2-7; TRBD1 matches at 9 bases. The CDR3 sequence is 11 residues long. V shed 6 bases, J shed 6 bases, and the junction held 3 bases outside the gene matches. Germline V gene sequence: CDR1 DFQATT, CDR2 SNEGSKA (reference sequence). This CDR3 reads CSATGQGEQYF. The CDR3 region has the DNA TGCAGTGCCACGGGACAGGGCGAGCAGTACTTC.

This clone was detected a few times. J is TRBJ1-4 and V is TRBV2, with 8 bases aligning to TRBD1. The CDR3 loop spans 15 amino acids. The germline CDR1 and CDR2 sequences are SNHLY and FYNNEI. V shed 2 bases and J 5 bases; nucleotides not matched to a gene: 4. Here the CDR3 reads CASSEMAGGNEKLFF. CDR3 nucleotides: TGTGCCAGCAGTGAAATGGCAGGGGGCAATGAAAAACTGTTTTTT.

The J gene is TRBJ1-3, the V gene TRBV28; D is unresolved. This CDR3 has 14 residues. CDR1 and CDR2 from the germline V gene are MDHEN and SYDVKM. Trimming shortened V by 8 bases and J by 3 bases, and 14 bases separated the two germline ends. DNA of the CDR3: TGTGCCAGCCAAGGCTACTCGGGTGGAAACACCATATATTTT. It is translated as CASQGYSGGNTIYF.

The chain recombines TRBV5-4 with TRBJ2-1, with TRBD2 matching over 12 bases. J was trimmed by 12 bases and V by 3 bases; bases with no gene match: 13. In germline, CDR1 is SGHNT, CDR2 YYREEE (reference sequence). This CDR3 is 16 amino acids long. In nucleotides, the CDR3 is TGTGCCAGCAGCTACCCGACTAGCGGGGGACGGGGTGGGCAGTTCTTC. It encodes CASSYPTSGGRGGQFF.

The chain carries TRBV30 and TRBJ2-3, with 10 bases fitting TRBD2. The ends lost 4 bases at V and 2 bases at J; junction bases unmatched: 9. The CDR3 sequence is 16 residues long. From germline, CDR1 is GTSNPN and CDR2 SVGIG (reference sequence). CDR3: CAWTGGGTSDTDTQYF. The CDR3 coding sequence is TGTGCCTGGACCGGTGGGGGGACTAGCGACACAGATACGCAGTATTTT.

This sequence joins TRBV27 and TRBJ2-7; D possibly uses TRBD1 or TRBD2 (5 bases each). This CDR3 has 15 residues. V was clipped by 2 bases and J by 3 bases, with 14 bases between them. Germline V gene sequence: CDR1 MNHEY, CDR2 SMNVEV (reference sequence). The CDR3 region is CASSLLGERDYEQYF. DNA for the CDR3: TGTGCCAGCAGTTTACTGGGGGAGCGTGACTACGAGCAGTACTTC.

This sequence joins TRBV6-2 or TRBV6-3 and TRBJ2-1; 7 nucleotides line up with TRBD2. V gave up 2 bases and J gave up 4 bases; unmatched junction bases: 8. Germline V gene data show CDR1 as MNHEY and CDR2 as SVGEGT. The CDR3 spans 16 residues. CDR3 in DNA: TGTGCCAGCAGTTACCTTGGACTAGAGGGGTACAATGAGCAGTTCTTC. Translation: CASSYLGLEGYNEQFF.

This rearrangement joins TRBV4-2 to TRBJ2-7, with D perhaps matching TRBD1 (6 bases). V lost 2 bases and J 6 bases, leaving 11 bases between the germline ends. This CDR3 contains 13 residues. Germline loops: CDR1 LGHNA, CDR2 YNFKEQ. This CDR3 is CASSQPDSLEQYF. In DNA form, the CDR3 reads TGTGCCAGCAGCCAACCGGACAGCCTCGAGCAGTACTTC.

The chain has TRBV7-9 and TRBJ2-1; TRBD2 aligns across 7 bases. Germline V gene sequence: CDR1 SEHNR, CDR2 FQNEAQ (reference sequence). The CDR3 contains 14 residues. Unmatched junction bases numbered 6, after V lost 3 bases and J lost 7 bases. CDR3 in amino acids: CASSFAGDRNEQFF. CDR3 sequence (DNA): TGTGCCAGCAGCTTTGCGGGAGATCGGAATGAGCAGTTCTTC.

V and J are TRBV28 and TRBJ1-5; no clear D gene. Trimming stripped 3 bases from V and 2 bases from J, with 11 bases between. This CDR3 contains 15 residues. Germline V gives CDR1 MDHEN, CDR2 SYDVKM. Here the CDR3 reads CASSFPSRGNQPQHF. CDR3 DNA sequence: TGTGCCAGCAGTTTCCCGTCCCGCGGCAATCAGCCCCAGCATTTT.

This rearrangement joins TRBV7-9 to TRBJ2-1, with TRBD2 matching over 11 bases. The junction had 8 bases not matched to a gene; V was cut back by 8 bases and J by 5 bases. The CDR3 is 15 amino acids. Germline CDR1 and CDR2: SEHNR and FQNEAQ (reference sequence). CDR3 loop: CASDRGTSGHNEQFF. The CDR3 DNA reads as TGTGCCAGCGATAGGGGGACTAGCGGACACAATGAGCAGTTCTTC.

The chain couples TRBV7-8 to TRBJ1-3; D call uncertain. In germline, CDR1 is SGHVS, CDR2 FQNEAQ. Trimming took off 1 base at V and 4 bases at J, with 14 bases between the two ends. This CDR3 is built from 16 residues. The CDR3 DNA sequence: TGTGCCAGCAGCTTAGGGACTGTCCCTAGCGGAAACACCATATATTTT. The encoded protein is CASSLGTVPSGNTIYF.

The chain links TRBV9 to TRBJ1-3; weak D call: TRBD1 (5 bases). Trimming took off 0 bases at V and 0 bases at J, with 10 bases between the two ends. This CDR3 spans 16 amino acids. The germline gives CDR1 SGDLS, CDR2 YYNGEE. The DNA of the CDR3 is TGTGCCAGCAGCGTAGCCTACAGGAGCTCTGGAAACACCATATATTTT. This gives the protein CASSVAYRSSGNTIYF.

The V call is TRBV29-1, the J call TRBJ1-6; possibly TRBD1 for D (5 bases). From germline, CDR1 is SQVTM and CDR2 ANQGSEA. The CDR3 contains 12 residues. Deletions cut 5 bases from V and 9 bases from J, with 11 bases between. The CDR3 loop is CSVQSQGSPLHF. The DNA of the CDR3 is TGCAGCGTTCAATCCCAGGGTTCACCCCTCCACTTT.

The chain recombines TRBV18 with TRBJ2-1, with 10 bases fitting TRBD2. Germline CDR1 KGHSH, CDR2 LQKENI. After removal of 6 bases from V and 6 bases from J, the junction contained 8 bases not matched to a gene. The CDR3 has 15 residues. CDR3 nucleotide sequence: TGTGCCAGCTCTTCCGGGACTAGCGTGGGCAATGAGCAGTTCTTC. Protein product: CASSSGTSVGNEQFF.

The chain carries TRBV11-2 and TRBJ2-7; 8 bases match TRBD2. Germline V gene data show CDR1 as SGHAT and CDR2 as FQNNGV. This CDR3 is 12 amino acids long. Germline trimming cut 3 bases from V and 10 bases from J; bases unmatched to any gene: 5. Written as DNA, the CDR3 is TGTGCCAGCAGCTTCGATAGCGGGAACCAGTACTTC. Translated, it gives CASSFDSGNQYF.

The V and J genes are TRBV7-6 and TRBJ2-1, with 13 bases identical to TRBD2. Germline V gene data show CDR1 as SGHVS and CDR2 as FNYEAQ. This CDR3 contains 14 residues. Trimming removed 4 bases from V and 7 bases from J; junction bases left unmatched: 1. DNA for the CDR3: TGTGCCAGCAGCTCACTAGCGGGAGGGAATGAGCAGTTCTTC. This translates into CASSSLAGGNEQFF.

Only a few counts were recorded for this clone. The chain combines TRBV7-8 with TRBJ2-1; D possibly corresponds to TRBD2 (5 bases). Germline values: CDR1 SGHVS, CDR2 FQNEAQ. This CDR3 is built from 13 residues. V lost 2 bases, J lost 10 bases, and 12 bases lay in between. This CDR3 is CASSLLAGVEQFF. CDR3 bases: TGTGCCAGCAGCTTATTGGCGGGCGTGGAGCAGTTCTTC.